A selection of T cell receptor beta chains follows, all from one sample in a study of Ad26.COV2.S vaccination and SARS-CoV-2 variants. Using immunoSEQ multiplex PCR, the repertoire was profiled, and TCRdb retains in-frame clones only, with some absent. The sample records around 250,000 clones, roughly 86% being singletons. The starting material was peripheral blood, obtained in a trial of Ad26.COV2.S vaccine versus placebo. The source of these receptors is a person between 18 and 60 years old who received the Ad26.COV2.S COVID-19 vaccine or a placebo. CDR3s include the opening cysteine and the closing phenylalanine or tryptophan. Fields, in order: clone size, D gene, J gene, V gene, CDR3 DNA, CDR3 protein. D genes are given only for firm matches. Where a row states a size, it is once, few, many or the class of an expanded clone; other rows omit it.

NA | NA | TRBJ2-1 | TRBV7-9 | TGTGCCAGCGGGCGGGGCTCCTACAATGAGCAGTTCTTC | CASGRGSYNEQFF
NA | NA | TRBJ2-3 | TRBV5-6 | TGTGCCAGCAGCTGGCCCCAAGATACGCAGTATTTT | CASSWPQDTQYF
NA | TRBD1 | TRBJ1-1 | TRBV5-1 | TGCGCCAGCAGCTCCGGACAGGGGGATGACGGGACTGAAGCTTTCTTT | CASSSGQGDDGTEAFF
NA | NA | TRBJ2-3 | TRBV7-2 | TGTGCCAGCAGAAGCCGAGCAAGCACAGATACGCAGTATTTT | CASRSRASTDTQYF
once | TRBD1 | TRBJ1-2 | TRBV13 | TGTGCCAGCAGCCTGAGACAGGGGGCTAACTATGGCTACACCTTC | CASSLRQGANYGYTF
NA | TRBD1 | TRBJ2-5 | TRBV7-8 | TGTGCCAGCAGCCCGGGACAGTTAGAGACCCAGTACTTC | CASSPGQLETQYF
NA | TRBD1 | TRBJ2-7 | TRBV2 | TGTGCCAGCAGGGGGGACAGCTACGAGCAGTACTTC | CASRGDSYEQYF
NA | TRBD1 | TRBJ1-2 | TRBV6-5 | TGTGCCAGCAGTTACGGGACAGGGGGCTGGGGGGGCTACACCTTC | CASSYGTGGWGGYTF
NA | TRBD2 | TRBJ2-1 | TRBV7-9 | TGTGCCAGCCAACCCCCGGGAGGGGGGCCTCCCAATGAGCAGTTCTTC | CASQPPGGGPPNEQFF
NA | NA | TRBJ2-1 | TRBV18 | TGTGCCAGCTCACCGGGCAGAATCAATGAGCAGTTCTTC | CASSPGRINEQFF
NA | NA | TRBJ2-7 | TRBV4-2 | TGTGCCAGCAGCCAAGCTTCCACAGTCTCCTACGAGCAGTACTTC | CASSQASTVSYEQYF
NA | NA | TRBJ2-5 | TRBV7-6 | TGTGCCAGCAGCTTAGCGGGTGTCCAGGGGGGAGGGACCCAGTACTTC | CASSLAGVQGGGTQYF
NA | TRBD2 | TRBJ2-1 | TRBV7-2 | TGTGCCAGCAGCCTTCGGGGGGACGCTGCCGATGAGCAGTTCTTC | CASSLRGDAADEQFF
NA | NA | TRBJ2-7 | TRBV4-2 | TGTGCCAGCAGCCAAGGGAACCCATACTACGAGCAGTACTTC | CASSQGNPYYEQYF
once | NA | TRBJ1-2 | TRBV5-1 | TGCGCCAGCAGCTTGGTCGTCGGGAGTGGCTACACCTTC | CASSLVVGSGYTF
few | NA | TRBJ1-6 | TRBV6-5 | TGTGCCAGCAGTCGGACCCATAGGAATTCACCCCTCCACTTT | CASSRTHRNSPLHF
few | NA | TRBJ1-1 | TRBV4-2 | TGTGCCAGCAGCCAGGGCCTCGGGTCAGCATCAGTGGAAGCTTTCTTT | CASSQGLGSASVEAFF
NA | NA | TRBJ1-4 | TRBV5-1 | TGCGCCAGCAGCTTGGACCCAGGGGCTAATGAAAAACTGTTTTTT | CASSLDPGANEKLFF
NA | NA | TRBJ2-3 | TRBV29-1 | TGCAGCGTTGGGTTGGGCCTTAGGGCAGATACGCAGTATTTT | CSVGLGLRADTQYF
NA | TRBD1 | TRBJ2-1 | TRBV5-4 | TGTGCCAGCAGCTTGGGACAGGGGCTCTACAATGAGCAGTTCTTC | CASSLGQGLYNEQFF
once | TRBD1 | TRBJ1-2 | TRBV6-2/TRBV6-3 | TGTGCCAGCAGTTACTCGACAGGGCCGAATGGCTACACCTTC | CASSYSTGPNGYTF
NA | NA | TRBJ2-7 | TRBV28 | TGTGCCAGCAGCCCGGGGCACACCTCTCCGTACGAGCAGTACTTC | CASSPGHTSPYEQYF
once | TRBD2 | TRBJ2-2 | TRBV7-6 | TGTGCCAGCAGCTTAAGTTGGGGTAGCGGGGCCAACACCGGGGAGCTGTTTTTT | CASSLSWGSGANTGELFF
NA | NA | TRBJ2-7 | TRBV20-1 | TGCAGTGCTGAGAGTCACTACGAGCAGTACTTC | CSAESHYEQYF
NA | NA | TRBJ2-5 | TRBV4-1 | TGCGCCAGCAGCCGCGGGGGCCGCGAGACCCAGTACTTC | CASSRGGRETQYF
once | TRBD1 | TRBJ1-2 | TRBV12-3/TRBV12-4 | TGTGCCAGCAGCGGGGACAGGGGGCTTGGCTACACCTTC | CASSGDRGLGYTF
NA | TRBD1 | TRBJ1-1 | TRBV3-1/TRBV3-2 | TGTGCCAGCAGCCAAGATTGGACAGGGAGCACTGAAGCTTTCTTT | CASSQDWTGSTEAFF
NA | NA | TRBJ1-3 | TRBV7-2 | TGTGCCACGAGGACGGCTGGAAACACCATATATTTT | CATRTAGNTIYF
NA | TRBD1 | TRBJ2-7 | TRBV29-1 | TGCAGCGTTGAAGGGCGACAGGGAGACTACGAGCAGTACTTC | CSVEGRQGDYEQYF
NA | NA | TRBJ1-1 | TRBV2 | TGTGCCAGCAAGGTCGGAAAAACCCCAGCTTTCTTT | CASKVGKTPAFF
NA | NA | TRBJ2-2 | TRBV5-1 | TGCGCCAGCAGCTGGACGACACCCCCGTACACCGGGGAGCTGTTTTTT | CASSWTTPPYTGELFF
NA | NA | TRBJ2-7 | TRBV5-1 | TGCGCCAGCAGCTTGGATCCCTCCTACGAGCAGTACTTC | CASSLDPSYEQYF
NA | NA | TRBJ2-5 | TRBV11-2 | TGTGCCAGCAGCTTAGGTTTGGGGCATTGGGAGACCCAGTACTTC | CASSLGLGHWETQYF